This record looks at one T cell receptor (beta chain) sequence and its context. Its binding antigen is unknown. Per-base quality was not reported, and no clone a single base away is much larger than it. This sample is drawn from a study of CD8 T cells in Susac syndrome (dated by TCRdb to about 2019). Background on the whole study: The study used repertoire sequencing to test whether antigen drove CD8+ T cell activation and differentiation in Susac syndrome. Clonality of the CD8+ T cell repertoire was compared between around eleven healthy donors, approximately 14 Susac syndrome patients and under 19 multiple sclerosis patients. General study outcomes and caveats: The study acknowledged that relatively few individuals were included in the TCR sequencing and HLA analysis.

RNA was extracted using the RNeasy kit, and about 0.45 to 1 microgram was reverse transcribed with random hexamers. The immunoSEQ multiplex PCR assay, covering 54 Vbeta and 13 Jbeta segments, was used to amplify TCR beta CDR3 regions. PCR amplification bias was corrected using a synthetic template baseline for primer optimization and computational correction. Per the original workflow: Reads were annotated to V, D and J genes according to IMGT and were analyzed with immunoSEQ Analyzer, with only productive sequences retained. To calculate clonality, Shannon entropy was normalized by log2 of the number of productive unique sequences and then subtracted from one. For each patient and control, public and private clones were evaluated within the 100 most prevalent clones. Clones were defined as Susac-specific when absent from the healthy and MS cohorts, from roughly 1,000 published viral clones and from other ImmuneACCESS disease sequences. Through fastp at Q25 and MiXCR, TCRdb rebuilt clones from the public reads, retaining in-frame beta chains. CDR3 protein duplicates are merged, each entry listing the most common genes and DNA. TCRdb, not the original authors, processed these V and J calls. The sample has 350,000 to 550,000 distinct CDR3 sequences on record, around 85% of them singletons. Approximately 0.12% of the sample goes to the ten largest clones.

Peripheral blood CD8+ and CD4+ T cells from healthy donors, Susac syndrome patients and multiple sclerosis patients were profiled using high-throughput TCR beta sequencing. The multiple sclerosis controls were treatment-naive patients whose relapsing-remitting disease, either stable or active, fulfilled the revised McDonald criteria. Bulk CD8+ and CD4+ T cells were purified magnetically by negative isolation, whereas CD8+ TEMRA cells were enriched by FACS. Blood was drawn into EDTA tubes, processed within 24 hours, and PBMCs were isolated by density gradient centrifugation. PBMCs intended for TCR sequencing were frozen in liquid nitrogen and were later thawed in a 37 degrees C water bath. The sorted or isolated CD4+, CD8+ and CD8+ TEMRA cells had a purity of 90% or higher. The sequenced sample was CD8+ T cells from PBMCs. This receptor was obtained from a human donor with multiple sclerosis.

The CDR3 corresponds to CAWQWGTNTEAFF. The DNA sequence is as follows: TGTGCCTGGCAATGGGGGACGAACACTGAAGCTTTCTTT. The rearranged chain carries TRBV30 and TRBJ1-1; the best D guess is TRBD1, with 5 bases matching. V is shortened by 5 bases, J by 1 base, and the region joining them spans 11 bases. CDR1 is given as GTSNPN and CDR2 as SVGIG, both from the germline V gene (reference sequence). The cysteine opens and the phenylalanine closes a CDR3 of 13 amino acids. Kept here is only the CDR3 DNA, which spans 39 bases and is read in frame from base 1. Full variable domain (CDR3 extended with the reference TRBV30 and TRBJ1-1 proteins): SQTIHQWPATLVQPVGSPLSLECTVEGTSNPNLYWYRQAAGRGLQLLFYSVGIGQISSEVPQNLSASRPQDRQFILSSKKLLLSDSGFYLCAWQWGTNTEAFFGQGTRLTVV.